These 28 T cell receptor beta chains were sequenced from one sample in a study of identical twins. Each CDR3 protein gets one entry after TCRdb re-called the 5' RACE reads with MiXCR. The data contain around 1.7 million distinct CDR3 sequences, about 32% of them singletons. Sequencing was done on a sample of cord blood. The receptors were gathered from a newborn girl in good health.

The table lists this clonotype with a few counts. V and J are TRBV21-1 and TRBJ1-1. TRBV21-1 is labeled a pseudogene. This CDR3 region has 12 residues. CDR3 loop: CASSSTSTEAFF. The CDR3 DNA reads TGTGCCAGCAGCAGCACGAGCACTGAAGCTTTCTTT.

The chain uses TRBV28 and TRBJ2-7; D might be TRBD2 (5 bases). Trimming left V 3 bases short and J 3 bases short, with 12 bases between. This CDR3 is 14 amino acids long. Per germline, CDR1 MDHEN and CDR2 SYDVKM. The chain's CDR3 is CASSFYFGGYEQYF. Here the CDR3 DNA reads TGTGCCAGCAGTTTTTATTTCGGAGGCTACGAGCAGTACTTC. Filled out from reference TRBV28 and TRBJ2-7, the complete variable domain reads DVKVTQSSRYLVKRTGEKVFLECVQDMDHENMFWYRQDPGLGLRLIYFSYDVKMKEKGDIPEGYSVSREKKERFSLILESASTNQTSMYLCASSFYFGGYEQYFGPGTRLTVT.

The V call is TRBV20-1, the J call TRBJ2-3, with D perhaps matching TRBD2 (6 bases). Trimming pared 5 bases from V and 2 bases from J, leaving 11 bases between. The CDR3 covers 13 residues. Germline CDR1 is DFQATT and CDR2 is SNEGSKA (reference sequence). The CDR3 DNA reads TGCAGTGCTGGGCGGGGCCCCACAGATACGCAGTATTTT. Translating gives CSAGRGPTDTQYF.

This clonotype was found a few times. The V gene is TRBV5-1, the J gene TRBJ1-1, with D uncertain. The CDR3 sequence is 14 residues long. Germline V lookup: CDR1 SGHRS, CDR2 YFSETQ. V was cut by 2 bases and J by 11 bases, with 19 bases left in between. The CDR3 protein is CASSLLGPLRRAFF. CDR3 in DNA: TGCGCCAGCAGCTTACTCGGGCCGCTTCGGAGGGCTTTCTTT.

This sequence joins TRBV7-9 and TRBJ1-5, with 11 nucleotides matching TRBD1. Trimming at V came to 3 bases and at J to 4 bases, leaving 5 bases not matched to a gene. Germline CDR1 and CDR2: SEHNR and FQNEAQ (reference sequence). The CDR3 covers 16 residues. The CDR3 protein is CASSFGQGARNQPQHF. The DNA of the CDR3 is TGTGCCAGCAGCTTCGGACAGGGGGCGCGGAATCAGCCCCAGCATTTT.

CDR3 sequence reads: CASRGRLAGPNEQFF. The DNA of the CDR3 is TGCGCCAGCAGAGGTCGGCTAGCGGGACCCAATGAGCAGTTCTTC. The chain couples TRBV4-1 to TRBJ2-1; 9 bases align to TRBD2. Germline loops: CDR1 MGHRA, CDR2 YSYEKL. The CDR3 runs 15 residues. Trimming cost V 6 bases and J 6 bases; bases outside gene matches: 9.

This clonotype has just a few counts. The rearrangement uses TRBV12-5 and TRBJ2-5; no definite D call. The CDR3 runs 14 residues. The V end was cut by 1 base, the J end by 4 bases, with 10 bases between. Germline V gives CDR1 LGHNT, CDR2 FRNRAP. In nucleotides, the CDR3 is TGTGCTAGTGGTTTGGGTTCGTCAGGAGAGACCCAGTACTTC. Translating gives CASGLGSSGETQYF. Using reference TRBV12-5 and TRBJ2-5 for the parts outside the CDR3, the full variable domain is DARVTQTPRHKVTEMGQEVTMRCQPILGHNTVFWYRQTMMQGLELLAYFRNRAPLDDSGMPKDRFSAEMPDATLATLKIQPSEPRDSAVYFCASGLGSSGETQYFGPGTRLLVL.

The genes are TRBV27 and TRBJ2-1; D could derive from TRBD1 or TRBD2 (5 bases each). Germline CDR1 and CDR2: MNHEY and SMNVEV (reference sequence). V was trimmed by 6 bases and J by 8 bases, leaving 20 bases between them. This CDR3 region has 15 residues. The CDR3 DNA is TGTGCCAGCAGGTTGGAGGCAGCAGGGATGGATGAGCAGTTCTTC. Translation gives CASRLEAAGMDEQFF.

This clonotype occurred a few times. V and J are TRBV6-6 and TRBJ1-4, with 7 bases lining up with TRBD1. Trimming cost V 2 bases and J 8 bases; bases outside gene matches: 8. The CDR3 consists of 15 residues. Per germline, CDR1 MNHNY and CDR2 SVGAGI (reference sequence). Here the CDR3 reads CASSYNDRVGEKLFF. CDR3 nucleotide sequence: TGTGCCAGCAGTTACAACGACAGGGTGGGCGAAAAACTGTTTTTT.

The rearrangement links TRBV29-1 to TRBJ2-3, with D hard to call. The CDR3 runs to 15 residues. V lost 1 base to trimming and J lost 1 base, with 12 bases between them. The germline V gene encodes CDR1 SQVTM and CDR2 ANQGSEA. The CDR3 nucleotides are TGCAGCGTTGAAGTACTCCCTTCCCGCACAGATACGCAGTATTTT. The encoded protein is CSVEVLPSRTDTQYF.

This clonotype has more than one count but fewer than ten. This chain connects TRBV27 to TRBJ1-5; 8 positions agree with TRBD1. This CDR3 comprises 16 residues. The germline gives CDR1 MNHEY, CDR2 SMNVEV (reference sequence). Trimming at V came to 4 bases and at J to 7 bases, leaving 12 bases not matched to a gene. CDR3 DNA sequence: TGTGCCAGCAGTTCTAACTCAGGGGGCTCTAGGCAGCCCCAGCATTTT. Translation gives CASSSNSGGSRQPQHF.

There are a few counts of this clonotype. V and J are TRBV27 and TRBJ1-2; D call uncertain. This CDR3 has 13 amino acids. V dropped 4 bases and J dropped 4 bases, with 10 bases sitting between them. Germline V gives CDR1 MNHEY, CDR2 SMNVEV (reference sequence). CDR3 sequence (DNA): TGTGCCAGCAGTTCCACCGCCAGCTATGGCTACACCTTC. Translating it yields CASSSTASYGYTF.

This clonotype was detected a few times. This chain's CDR3 is CSPQRQRSYNSPLHF. Here the CDR3 DNA reads TGCAGTCCCCAACGGCAGCGCTCCTATAATTCACCCCTCCACTTT. The genes are TRBV20-1 and TRBJ1-6; no reliable D call. This CDR3 region has 15 residues. Germline CDR1 is DFQATT and CDR2 is SNEGSKA (reference sequence). Trimming took off 8 bases at V and 0 bases at J, with 14 bases between the two ends.

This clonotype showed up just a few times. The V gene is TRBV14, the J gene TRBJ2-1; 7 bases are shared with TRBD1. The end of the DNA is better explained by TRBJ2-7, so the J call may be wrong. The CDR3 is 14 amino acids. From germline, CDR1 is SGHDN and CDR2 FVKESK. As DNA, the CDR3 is TGTGCCAGCAGCGTACAGGGGTGGTACAATGAGCAGTACTTC. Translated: CASSVQGWYNEQYF.

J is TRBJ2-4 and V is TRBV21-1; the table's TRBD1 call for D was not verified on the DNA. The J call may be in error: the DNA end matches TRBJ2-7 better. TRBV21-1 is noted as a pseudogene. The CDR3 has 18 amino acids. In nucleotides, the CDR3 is TGTGCCAGCAGCAAAGCTCAGGGGCTTCACCCTTTTCCCTACGAGCAGTACTTC. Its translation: CASSKAQGLHPFPYEQYF.

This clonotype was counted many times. The CDR3 DNA sequence: TGTGCCAGCAGTTCAAGCCCTCAAGAGACCCAGTACTTC. Translation: CASSSSPQETQYF. The V gene is TRBV6-1, the J gene TRBJ2-5; D uncertain. Looked up from germline, CDR1 is MNHNS and CDR2 is SASEGT. The V end lost 5 bases, the J end lost 2 bases, and 9 bases lay between the germline ends. The CDR3 runs to 13 residues.

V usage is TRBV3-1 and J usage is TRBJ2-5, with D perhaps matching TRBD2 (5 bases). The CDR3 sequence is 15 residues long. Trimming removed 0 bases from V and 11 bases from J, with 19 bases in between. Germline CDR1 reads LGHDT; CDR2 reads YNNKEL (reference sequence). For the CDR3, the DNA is TGTGCCAGCAGCCAAGAAGGCGGACTTACATACGGGCAGTACTTC. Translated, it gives CASSQEGGLTYGQYF.

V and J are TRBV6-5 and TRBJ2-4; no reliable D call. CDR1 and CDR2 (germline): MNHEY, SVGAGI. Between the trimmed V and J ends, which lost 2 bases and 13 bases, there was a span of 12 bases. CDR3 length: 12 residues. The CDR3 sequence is CASSYDVGPQYF. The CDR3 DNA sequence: TGTGCCAGCAGTTACGATGTCGGGCCGCAGTACTTC.

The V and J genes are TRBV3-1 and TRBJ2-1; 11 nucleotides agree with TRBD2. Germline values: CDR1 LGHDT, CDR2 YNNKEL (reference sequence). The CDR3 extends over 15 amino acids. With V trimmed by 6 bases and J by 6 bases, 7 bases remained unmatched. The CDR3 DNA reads TGTGCCAGCAGATTACTAGCGGGAGTTGGCAATGAGCAGTTCTTC. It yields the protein CASRLLAGVGNEQFF.

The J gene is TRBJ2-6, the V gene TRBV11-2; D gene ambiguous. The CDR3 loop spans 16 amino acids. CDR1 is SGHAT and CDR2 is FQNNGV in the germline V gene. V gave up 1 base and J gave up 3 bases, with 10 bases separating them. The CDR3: CASSLVKLGGANVLTF. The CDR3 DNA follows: TGTGCCAGCAGCTTAGTAAAGTTAGGTGGGGCCAACGTCCTGACTTTC.

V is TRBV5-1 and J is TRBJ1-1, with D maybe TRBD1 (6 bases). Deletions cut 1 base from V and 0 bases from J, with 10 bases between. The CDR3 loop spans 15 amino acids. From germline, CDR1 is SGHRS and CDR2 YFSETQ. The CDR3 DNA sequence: TGCGCCAGCAGCTTGCAGGGGTCCATGAACACTGAAGCTTTCTTT. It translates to CASSLQGSMNTEAFF.

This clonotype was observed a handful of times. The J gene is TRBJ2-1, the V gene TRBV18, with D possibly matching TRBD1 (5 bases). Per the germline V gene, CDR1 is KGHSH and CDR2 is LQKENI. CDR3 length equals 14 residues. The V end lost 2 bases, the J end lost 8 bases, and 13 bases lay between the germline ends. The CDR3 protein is CASSPGPGWYEQFF. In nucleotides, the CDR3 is TGTGCCAGCTCACCAGGGCCAGGGTGGTATGAGCAGTTCTTC. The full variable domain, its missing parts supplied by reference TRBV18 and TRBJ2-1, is NAGVMQNPRHLVRRRGQEARLRCSPMKGHSHVYWYRQLPEEGLKFMVYLQKENIIDESGMPKERFSAEFPKEGPSILRIQQVVRGDSAAYFCASSPGPGWYEQFFGPGTRLTVL.

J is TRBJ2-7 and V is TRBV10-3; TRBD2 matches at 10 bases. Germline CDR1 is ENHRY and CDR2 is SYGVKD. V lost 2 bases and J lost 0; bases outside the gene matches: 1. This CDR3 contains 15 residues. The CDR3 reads CAISEGLAASYEQYF. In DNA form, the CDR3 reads TGTGCCATCAGTGAGGGACTAGCGGCCTCCTACGAGCAGTACTTC.

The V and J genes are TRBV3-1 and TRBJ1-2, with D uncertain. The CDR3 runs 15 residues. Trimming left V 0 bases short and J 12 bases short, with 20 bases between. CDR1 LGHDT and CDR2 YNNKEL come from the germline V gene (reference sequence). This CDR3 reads CASSQDRRRSDGNTF. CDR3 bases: TGTGCCAGCAGCCAAGATCGGAGGAGGTCAGACGGCAACACCTTC.

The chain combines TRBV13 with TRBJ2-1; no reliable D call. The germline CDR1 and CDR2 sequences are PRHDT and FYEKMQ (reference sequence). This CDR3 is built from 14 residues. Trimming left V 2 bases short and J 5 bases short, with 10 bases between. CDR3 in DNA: TGTGCCAGCAGCTTACAAGTTATCCACAATGAGCAGTTCTTC. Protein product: CASSLQVIHNEQFF.

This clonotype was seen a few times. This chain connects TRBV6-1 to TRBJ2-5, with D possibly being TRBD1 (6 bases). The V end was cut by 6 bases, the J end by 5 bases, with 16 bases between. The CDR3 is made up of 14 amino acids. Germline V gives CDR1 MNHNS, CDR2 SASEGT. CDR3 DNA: TGTGCCAGCAGAGACACAGGGTCCGGGGAGACCCAGTACTTC. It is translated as CASRDTGSGETQYF.

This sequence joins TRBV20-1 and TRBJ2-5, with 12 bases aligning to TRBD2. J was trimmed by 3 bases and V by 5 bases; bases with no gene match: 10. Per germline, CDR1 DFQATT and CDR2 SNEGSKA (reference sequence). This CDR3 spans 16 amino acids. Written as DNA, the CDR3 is TGCAGTGCTTTACAAGGACTAGCGGGGACAAAAGAGACCCAGTACTTC. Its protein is CSALQGLAGTKETQYF.

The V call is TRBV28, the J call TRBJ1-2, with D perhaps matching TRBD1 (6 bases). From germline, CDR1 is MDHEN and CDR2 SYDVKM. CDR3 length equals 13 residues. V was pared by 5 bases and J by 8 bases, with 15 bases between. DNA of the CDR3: TGTGCCAGCAGTCCAAACAGGGTTTGGGGCTACACCTTC. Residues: CASSPNRVWGYTF.